The rows below give T cell receptor beta chains drawn from one sample of a study of Ad26.COV2.S vaccination and SARS-CoV-2 variants. This table comes from immunoSEQ multiplex PCR, and its TCRdb copy is limited to in-frame clones, with some not included. The profile covers roughly 510,000 clones, with around nine tenths appearing a single time and roughly 12% taken by the ten largest. Here the sequenced sample was peripheral blood, taken in a trial of Ad26.COV2.S vaccine versus placebo. These receptors originate from a person between 18 and 59 years old who received the Ad26.COV2.S COVID-19 vaccine or a placebo. The CDR3 runs from the conserved cysteine through the conserved F or W. D genes are given only for firm matches. Size is omitted from some rows. Given values are once, few, many or a class for expanded clones.

14,-,-,TRBJ2-7,TRBV30,TGTGCCTGGAGAGGGGCCCCTAGTTCCTACGAGCAGTACTTC,CAWRGAPSSYEQYF
16,TRBD2,-,TRBJ2-3,TRBV5-1,TGCGCCAGCAGATCCGGGACTAGCGGTAGCACAGATACGCAGTATTTT,CASRSGTSGSTDTQYF
17,TRBD2,-,TRBJ2-3,TRBV19,TGTGCCAGTAGTACGATGGGACTAGCCGGGGGGACAGATACGCAGTATTTT,CASSTMGLAGGTDTQYF
14,-,-,TRBJ2-5,TRBV29-1,TGCAGCGTTGAAGGCCAGGGGTTTACGGAGACCCAGTACTTC,CSVEGQGFTETQYF
12,-,-,TRBJ1-1,TRBV28,TGTGCCAGCAAGGAGAGCCACACTGAAGCTTTCTTT,CASKESHTEAFF
15,-,-,TRBJ2-2,TRBV5-4,TGTGCCAGCAGCCGAGAAGGGACGAACACCGGGGAGCTGTTTTTT,CASSREGTNTGELFF
13,-,-,TRBJ1-2,TRBV2,TGTGCCAGCATTCAGCGGGCTCCCTATGGCTACACCTTC,CASIQRAPYGYTF
14,TRBD1,-,TRBJ1-4,TRBV28,TGTGCCAGCAGCCCCGGGACAGAAGGGGAAAAACTGTTTTTT,CASSPGTEGEKLFF
15,TRBD1,-,TRBJ1-2,TRBV28,TGTGCCAGCAGTAGACAGGGGGCAAAAGGGTATGGCTACACCTTC,CASSRQGAKGYGYTF
15,-,-,TRBJ2-3,TRBV7-9,TGTGCCAGCAGCTTAGGATTAGCGACCACAGATACGCAGTATTTT,CASSLGLATTDTQYF
16,-,-,TRBJ2-7,TRBV6-5,TGTGCCAGCAGTTTCATCAGGGGTGGGGGGTCCTACGAGCAGTACTTC,CASSFIRGGGSYEQYF
14,TRBD2,-,TRBJ2-5,TRBV20-1,TGCAGTGCTAGTAGTGCGGGAGGGCGGGAGACCCAGTACTTC,CSASSAGGRETQYF
12,-,-,TRBJ1-1,TRBV6-6,TGTGCCAGCAGCGCACTTTTATCTGAAGCTTTCTTT,CASSALLSEAFF
15,TRBD1,few,TRBJ1-5,TRBV6-5,TGTGCCAGCACCAAAGGACAGGGGAGAAGTCAGCCCCAGCATTTT,CASTKGQGRSQPQHF
15,TRBD2,-,TRBJ2-1,TRBV7-2,TGTGCCAGCAGGGCAACTAGCGGAGCTTACAATGAGCAGTTCTTC,CASRATSGAYNEQFF
12,-,-,TRBJ1-1,TRBV29-1,TGCAGCGTTGGTGAACAGAACACTGAAGCTTTCTTT,CSVGEQNTEAFF
18,-,-,TRBJ2-3,TRBV7-9,TGTGCCAGTCCCCCTCCGCTCGGTGGGGTAGGTTCCACAGATACGCAGTATTTT,CASPPPLGGVGSTDTQYF
12,-,once,TRBJ1-4,TRBV14,TGTGCCAGCAGCTTAAATAAGGCGGTACTCGCTTTT,CASSLNKAVLAF
14,-,-,TRBJ1-1,TRBV28,TGTGCCAGCAGCCCACCAAGGTTACGCACTGAAGCTTTCTTT,CASSPPRLRTEAFF
16,TRBD1,once,TRBJ2-7,TRBV7-2,TGTGCCAGCAGCTTAGGACGACAGGGGAGGAGAAACGAGCAGTACTTC,CASSLGRQGRRNEQYF
20,TRBD2,-,TRBJ2-1,TRBV4-3,TGCGCCAGCAGTCAACGACTAGCGGGAGGCGTAGGTGGGTCCTACAATGAGCAGTTCTTC,CASSQRLAGGVGGSYNEQFF
12,-,-,TRBJ1-1,TRBV7-9,TGTGCCAGCGCCCCGCAGGGCACTGAAGCTTTCTTT,CASAPQGTEAFF
17,TRBD1,-,TRBJ1-1,TRBV15,TGTGCCACCAGCAGAATCGGATGGGACAGGGTGGCCACTGAAGCTTTCTTT,CATSRIGWDRVATEAFF
16,TRBD1,-,TRBJ1-6,TRBV7-2,TGTGCCAGCAGCTTATTCGCCCAGGGGGCTAATTCACCCCTCCACTTT,CASSLFAQGANSPLHF
15,-,-,TRBJ1-1,TRBV5-1,TGCGCCAGCAGCTTGGCCGGGGTCATGAACACTGAAGCTTTCTTT,CASSLAGVMNTEAFF
12,-,-,TRBJ1-5,TRBV3-1/TRBV3-2,TGTGCCAGCAGCGCGGGGGACCAGCCCCAGCATTTT,CASSAGDQPQHF
14,-,-,TRBJ1-2,TRBV4-1,TGCGCCAGCAGCCAAGCCGAGGGTTTATATGGCTACACCTTC,CASSQAEGLYGYTF
15,-,-,TRBJ1-5,TRBV11-2,TGTGCCAGCAGCTTCAGTGGACGGAAAAATCAGCCCCAGCATTTT,CASSFSGRKNQPQHF
13,-,-,TRBJ1-4,TRBV29-1,TGCAGCGTTGAGGACGGAACTAATGAAAAACTGTTTTTT,CSVEDGTNEKLFF
13,-,-,TRBJ1-6,TRBV5-1,TGCGCCAGCAGCTCCGACTTGGGGTCACCCCTCCACTTT,CASSSDLGSPLHF
16,TRBD2,-,TRBJ2-7,TRBV5-4,TGTGCCAGCAGCTTGGCCAGGACTAGCGGGAAGGACGAGCAGTACTTC,CASSLARTSGKDEQYF
19,-,-,TRBJ2-1,TRBV21-1,TGTGCCAGCAGCCTACCTTTCGGTCTAGCGGGAAGCTCCTACAATGAGCAGTTCTTC,CASSLPFGLAGSSYNEQFF
10,-,many,TRBJ1-5,TRBV20-1,TGCAGTGCTAGTAGTCAGCCCCAGCATTTT,CSASSQPQHF
12,-,-,TRBJ1-4,TRBV19,TGTGCCAGTAGAGGACGGATTGAAAAACTGTTTTTT,CASRGRIEKLFF
15,-,once,TRBJ2-7,TRBV7-2,TGTGCCAGCAGCTCTCAATTTCAGACAGTCTACGAGCAGTACTTC,CASSSQFQTVYEQYF
13,-,-,TRBJ1-5,TRBV3-1/TRBV3-2,TGTGCCAGCAGCCAAGATATCAATCAGCCCCAGCATTTT,CASSQDINQPQHF
14,-,-,TRBJ1-1,TRBV5-1,TGCGCCAGCAGCGAATTAAGAGGTATGACTGAAGCTTTCTTT,CASSELRGMTEAFF
15,-,-,TRBJ2-2,TRBV15,TGTGCCACCAGCAGAGATTATAAGTCTGCCGGGGAGCTGTTTTTT,CATSRDYKSAGELFF
14,TRBD1,-,TRBJ1-2,TRBV5-8,TGTGCCAGCAGCCCGCCCGACAGGGACTATGGCTACACCTTC,CASSPPDRDYGYTF
12,-,-,TRBJ1-2,TRBV6-5,TGTGCCAGCACGTCTGGGTCGGGTGGCTACACCTTC,CASTSGSGGYTF
13,-,-,TRBJ2-7,TRBV7-2,TGTGCCAGCAGCAGAATGAGCCCCTACGAGCAGTACTTC,CASSRMSPYEQYF
13,-,-,TRBJ1-1,TRBV7-8,TGTGCCAGCAGCTTAGCGCCAAGCACTGAAGCTTTCTTT,CASSLAPSTEAFF
12,TRBD1,-,TRBJ1-1,TRBV4-1,TGCGCCAGCCAGGGGTGGACAGGGGAGTCTTTCTTT,CASQGWTGESFF
14,-,-,TRBJ2-1,TRBV5-1,TGCGCCAGCAGCTGGGACTCATACAGCAATGAGCAGTTCTTC,CASSWDSYSNEQFF
13,TRBD2,-,TRBJ2-1,TRBV12-3/TRBV12-4,TGTGCCAGCAGTCCTGGACTAGTGGGTGAGCAGTTCTTC,CASSPGLVGEQFF
15,TRBD1,-,TRBJ2-7,TRBV7-2,TGTGCCAGCAGCTTAGGTTTGGGACAGGGCTACGAGCAGTACTTC,CASSLGLGQGYEQYF
14,TRBD1,-,TRBJ2-5,TRBV6-5,TGTGCCAGCAGTTACGCGACAGGGGAAGAGACCCAGTACTTC,CASSYATGEETQYF
14,-,few,TRBJ2-7,TRBV5-1,TGCGCCAGCAGCTTGGTGGGGATCCTTTACGAGCAGTACTTC,CASSLVGILYEQYF
14,-,few,TRBJ1-5,TRBV30,TGTGCCTGGAGTGTATCGGATATCCGGGGGCCCCAGCATTTT,CAWSVSDIRGPQHF
11,TRBD1,-,TRBJ1-1,TRBV20-1,TGCAGTGCAGACAGGGGATTCATCGCTTTCTTT,CSADRGFIAFF